This TCR beta chain originates from a study of early T cells in non-severe SARS-CoV-2 infection (dated by TCRdb to 2020 to 2023). With respect to the entire study: TCR sequencing used bulk RNA from unsorted whole blood, so alpha and beta chains could not be paired.

From its cysteine to its phenylalanine, the CDR3 spans 11 amino acids. The sequence is cut down to CDR3 DNA, 33 bases in frame from base 1. The V and J ends are trimmed by 4 bases and 8 bases, leaving 11 bases between them. CDR1 and CDR2, looked up from the germline V gene (reference sequence), are DFQATT and SNEGSKA. The study was a case-control design nested within a healthcare worker cohort in London, UK, with weekly nasopharyngeal swab PCR tests and blood sampling. Healthcare workers were recruited between 23 and 31 March 2020, during the week of the UK lockdown, and were followed weekly for up to about 15 weeks. The library was produced with 5' RACE. Instrument used: NextSeq 500. The TCR library protocol attached unique molecular identifiers to individual cDNA molecules to correct for sequencing error and PCR bias. Both TCR alpha and beta chains were sequenced, and tight co-correlation was observed between alpha and beta sequence abundances in each sample. In the authors' own workflow: V gene, J gene and CDR3 annotation of TCR sequences was performed with Decombinator V4. Expanded TCRs were defined as changing significantly between any two time points under a Poisson model with p below 0.0001. TCR abundances were normalised to the total number of TCRs sequenced per sample and expressed as counts per million. TRAV1-2 paired with TRAJ12, TRAJ20 or TRAJ33 defined MAIT TCRs, while TRAV10 paired with TRAJ18 defined iNKT TCRs. VDJdb, accessed 1 November 2021, was searched for CMV, EBV and SARS-CoV-2 annotated TCRs, excluding TCRs annotated for multiple antigens. In-frame beta chains were kept once TCRdb had trimmed the public reads at Q25 with fastp and called clones with MiXCR. Identical CDR3 proteins give one entry, which carries the most common genes and DNA. The V and J calls follow TCRdb's processing rather than the paper's. The sample data list under 50,000 distinct CDR3 sequences, and roughly 4% of these were observed just once. Jointly, the top ten make up under 6.5% of the sample.

Results the study describes overall, beyond this receptor: VDJdb matching was skewed toward anti-spike CD8 responses and likely underestimated virus-specific expansions, missing private and CD4 specificities.

This clonotype was seen many times. The antigen this receptor binds is unknown. No much larger clonotype is one base removed from it; base qualities were not supplied. The chain is encoded by TRBV20-1 joined to TRBJ1-2; TRBD1 is a possible D gene, resting on 6 matching bases. This TCR was sampled from an adult who was a healthcare worker with PCR-confirmed SARS-CoV-2 infection or an uninfected control (not recorded which). Sequenced material: whole blood. The bases are TGCAGTGCTATTTTACAGGGAGGCTACACCTTC. It codes for CSAILQGGYTF.